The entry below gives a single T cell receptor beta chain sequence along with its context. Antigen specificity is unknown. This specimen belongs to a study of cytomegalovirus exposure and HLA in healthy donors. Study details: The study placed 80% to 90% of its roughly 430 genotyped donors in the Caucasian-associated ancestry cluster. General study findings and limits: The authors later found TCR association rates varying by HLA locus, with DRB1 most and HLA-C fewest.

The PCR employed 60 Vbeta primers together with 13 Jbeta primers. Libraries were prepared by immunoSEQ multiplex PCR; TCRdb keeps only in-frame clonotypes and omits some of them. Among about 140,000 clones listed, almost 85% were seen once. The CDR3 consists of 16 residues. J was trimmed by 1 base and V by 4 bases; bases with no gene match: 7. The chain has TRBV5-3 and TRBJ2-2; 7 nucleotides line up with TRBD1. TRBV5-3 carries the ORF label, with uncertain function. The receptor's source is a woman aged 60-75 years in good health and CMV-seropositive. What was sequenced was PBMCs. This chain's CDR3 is CARSGERDRNTGELFF. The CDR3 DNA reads TGTGCCAGAAGCGGGGAAAGGGACAGGAACACCGGGGAGCTGTTTTTT.